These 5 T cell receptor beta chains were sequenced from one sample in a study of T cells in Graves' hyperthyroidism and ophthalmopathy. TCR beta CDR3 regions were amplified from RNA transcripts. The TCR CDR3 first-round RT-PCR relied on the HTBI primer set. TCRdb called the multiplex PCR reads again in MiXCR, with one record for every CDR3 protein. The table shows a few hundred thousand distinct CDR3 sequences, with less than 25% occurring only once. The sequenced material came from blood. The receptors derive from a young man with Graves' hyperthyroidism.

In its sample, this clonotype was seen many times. The CDR3 region has the DNA TGCGCCAGCGGAAGCACAGACAATCAGCCCCAGCATTTT. The encoded protein is CASGSTDNQPQHF. The V and J genes are TRBV10-1 and TRBJ1-5; the D is unclear. The CDR3 covers 13 residues. Germline V gives CDR1 WNHNN, CDR2 SYGVQD (reference sequence). V was pared by 8 bases and J by 3 bases, with 11 bases between.

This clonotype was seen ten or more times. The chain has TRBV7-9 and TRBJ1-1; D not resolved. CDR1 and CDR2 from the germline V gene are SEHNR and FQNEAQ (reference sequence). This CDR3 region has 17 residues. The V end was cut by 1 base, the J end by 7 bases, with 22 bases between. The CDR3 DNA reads TGTGCCAGCAGCTTAGGGCTGCTACCGGGTCCCCAAGGTGAAGCTTTCTTT. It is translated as CASSLGLLPGPQGEAFF. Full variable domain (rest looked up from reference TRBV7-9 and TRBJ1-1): DTGVSQNPRHKITKRGQNVTFRCDPISEHNRLYWYRQTLGQGPEFLTYFQNEAQLEKSRLLSDRFSAERPKGSFSTLEIQRTEQGDSAMYLCASSLGLLPGPQGEAFFGQGTRLTVV.

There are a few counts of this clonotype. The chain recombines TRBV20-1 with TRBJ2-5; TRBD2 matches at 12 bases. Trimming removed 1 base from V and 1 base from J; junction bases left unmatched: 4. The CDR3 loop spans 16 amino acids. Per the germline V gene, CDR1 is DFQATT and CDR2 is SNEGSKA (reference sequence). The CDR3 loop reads CSARVTSGGFQETQYF. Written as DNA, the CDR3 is TGCAGTGCTAGAGTTACTAGCGGGGGGTTCCAAGAGACCCAGTACTTC.

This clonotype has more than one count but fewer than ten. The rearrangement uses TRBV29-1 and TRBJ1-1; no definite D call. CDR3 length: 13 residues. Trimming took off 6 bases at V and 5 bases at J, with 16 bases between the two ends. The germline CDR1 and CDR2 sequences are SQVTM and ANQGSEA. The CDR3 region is CSVPTVRTTEAFF. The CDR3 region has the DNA TGCAGCGTACCGACTGTAAGGACGACTGAAGCTTTCTTT. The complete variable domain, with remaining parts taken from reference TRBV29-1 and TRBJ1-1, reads SAVISQKPSRDICQRGTSLTIQCQVDSQVTMMFWYRQQPGQSLTLIATANQGSEATYESGFVIDKFPISRPNLTFSTLTVSNMSPEDSSIYLCSVPTVRTTEAFFGQGTRLTVV.

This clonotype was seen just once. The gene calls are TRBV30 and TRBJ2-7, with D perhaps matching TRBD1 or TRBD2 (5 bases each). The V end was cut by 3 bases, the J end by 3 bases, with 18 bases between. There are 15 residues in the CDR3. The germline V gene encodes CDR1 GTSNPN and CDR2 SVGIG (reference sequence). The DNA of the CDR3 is TGTGCCTGGAGGAACGGACGGGGCATGTTCTACGAGCAGTACTTC. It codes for CAWRNGRGMFYEQYF.